This is a list of T cell receptor beta chains from one sample in a study of CD8 T cells in Susac syndrome. TCRdb independently ran MiXCR on the immunoSEQ multiplex PCR reads; one entry per CDR3 protein. The sample has roughly 150,000 distinct CDR3 sequences; approximately 96% are singletons. Sample: CD8+ T cells from PBMCs. The receptors shown here come from a human donor with multiple sclerosis. The CDR3 runs from the conserved cysteine through the conserved F or W. A D gene is named only where the DNA matches it firmly. Size is omitted from some rows. Given values are once, few, many or a class for expanded clones.

D gene	clone size	V gene	J gene	CDR3 protein	CDR3 DNA
NA	NA	TRBV20-1	TRBJ2-7	CSAKQGRRDYEQYF	TGCAGTGCTAAACAGGGTCGGCGGGATTACGAGCAGTACTTC
TRBD1	NA	TRBV12-3/TRBV12-4	TRBJ1-1	CASSLAEDRVGDGNTEAFF	TGTGCCAGCAGTTTAGCGGAGGACAGGGTCGGCGACGGGAACACTGAAGCTTTCTTT
NA	NA	TRBV6-1	TRBJ2-7	CASIGTSLYEQYF	TGTGCCAGCATTGGGACATCCCTCTACGAGCAGTACTTC
NA	NA	TRBV4-1	TRBJ2-7	CASSRPDSSGEQYF	TGCGCCAGCAGCAGGCCAGACAGTTCCGGCGAGCAGTACTTC
TRBD1	NA	TRBV29-1	TRBJ2-1	CSVTGGAYNEQFF	TGCAGCGTTACAGGGGGCGCCTACAATGAGCAGTTCTTC
TRBD1	NA	TRBV6-5	TRBJ2-7	CASSLGQFGSHEQYF	TGTGCCAGCAGTTTGGGACAGTTCGGATCCCACGAGCAGTACTTC
NA	NA	TRBV23-1	TRBJ1-2	CASSHYLPSPNYGYTF	TGCGCCAGCAGTCACTACCTCCCCAGTCCTAACTATGGCTACACCTTC
NA	few	TRBV25-1	TRBJ2-1	CASSEGLGNEQFF	TGTGCCAGCAGTGAAGGGTTGGGCAATGAGCAGTTCTTC
NA	NA	TRBV29-1	TRBJ1-2	CSVVRVPVDGYTF	TGCAGCGTTGTGAGGGTACCGGTTGATGGCTACACCTTC
TRBD2	NA	TRBV20-1	TRBJ2-3	CSANDWTSGGSTDTQYF	TGCAGTGCTAACGACTGGACTAGCGGGGGGAGCACAGATACGCAGTATTTT